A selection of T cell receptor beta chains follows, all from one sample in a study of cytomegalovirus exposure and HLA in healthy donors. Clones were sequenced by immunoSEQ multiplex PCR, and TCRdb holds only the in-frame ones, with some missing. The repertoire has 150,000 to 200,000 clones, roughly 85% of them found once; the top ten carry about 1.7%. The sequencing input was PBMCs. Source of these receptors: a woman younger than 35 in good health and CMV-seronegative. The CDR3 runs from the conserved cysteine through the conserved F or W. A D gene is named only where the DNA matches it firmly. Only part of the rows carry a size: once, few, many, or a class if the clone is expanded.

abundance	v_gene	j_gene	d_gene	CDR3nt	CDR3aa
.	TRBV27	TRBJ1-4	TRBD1	TGTGCCAGCATGAAAGGGACAGGGAATGAAAAACTGTTTTTT	CASMKGTGNEKLFF
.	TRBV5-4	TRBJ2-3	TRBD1	TGTGCCAGCAGCTTGTATGGGACAGGTCGCACAGATACGCAGTATTTT	CASSLYGTGRTDTQYF
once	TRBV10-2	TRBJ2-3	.	TGCGCCAGTAGGGACATCGGCACAGATACGCAGTATTTT	CASRDIGTDTQYF
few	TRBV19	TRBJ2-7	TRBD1	TGTGCCAGTAGTCTCGCGGGACAGGGGACCTACGAGCAGTACTTC	CASSLAGQGTYEQYF
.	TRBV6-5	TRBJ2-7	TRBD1	TGTGCCAGCAGCTTCACCGACAGGGTGATAGCGGAGCAGTACTTC	CASSFTDRVIAEQYF
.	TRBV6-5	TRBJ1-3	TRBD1	TGTGCCAGCAGACGACAGGGGCACTCTGGAAACACCATATATTTT	CASRRQGHSGNTIYF
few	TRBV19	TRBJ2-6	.	TGTGCCAGTAACAAGGACATCTCTGGGGCCAACGTCCTGACTTTC	CASNKDISGANVLTF
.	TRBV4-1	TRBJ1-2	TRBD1	TGCGCCAGCAGCCAAGAGGGACAGCGGTGGTATGGCTACACCTTC	CASSQEGQRWYGYTF
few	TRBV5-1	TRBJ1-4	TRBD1	TGCGCCAGCAGCTTGACAGGGGAGGATGAAAAACTGTTTTTT	CASSLTGEDEKLFF
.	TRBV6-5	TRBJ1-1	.	TGTGCCAGCAGTACAATGACAGACGAAGCTTTCTTT	CASSTMTDEAFF
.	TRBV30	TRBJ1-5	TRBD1	TGTGCCTGGGATCCGGGACAGTTAACTCAGCCCCAGCATTTT	CAWDPGQLTQPQHF
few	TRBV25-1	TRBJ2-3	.	TGTGCCAGCAGCGAGGGTCTCCGGGATACGCAGTATTTT	CASSEGLRDTQYF
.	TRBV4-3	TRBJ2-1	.	TGCGCCAGCAGCCAAGACGTCGGGGATACGGATGAGCAGTTCTTC	CASSQDVGDTDEQFF
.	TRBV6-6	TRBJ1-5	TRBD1	TGTGCCAGCAATTACCGGACAGGGGGGAACAATCAGCCCCAGCATTTT	CASNYRTGGNNQPQHF
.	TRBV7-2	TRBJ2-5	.	TGTGCCAGCAGCTTAGGTGTTAGCGGAGAGGAGCAAGAGACCCAGTACTTC	CASSLGVSGEEQETQYF
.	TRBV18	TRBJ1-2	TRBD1	TGTGCCAGCTCACCACCCGGCAGGGGGTGGGATGGCTACACCTTC	CASSPPGRGWDGYTF
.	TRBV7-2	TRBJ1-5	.	TGTGCCAGCAGCTTGGGGGGTGTAGGTAGCGGGCAACAGCCCCAGCATTTT	CASSLGGVGSGQQPQHF
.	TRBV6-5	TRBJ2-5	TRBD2	TGTGCCAGCAGTTACAGGGGACTAGCGGGAGAGACCCAGTACTTC	CASSYRGLAGETQYF
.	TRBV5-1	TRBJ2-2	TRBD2	TGCGCCAGCAGCCCCCCAGCGGGAGAGTCCGGGGAGCTGTTTTTT	CASSPPAGESGELFF
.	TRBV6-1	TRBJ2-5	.	TGTGCCAGCAGTGAATTTAGTACAGGGCGGTACCAAGAGACCCAGTACTTC	CASSEFSTGRYQETQYF
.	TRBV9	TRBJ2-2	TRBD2	TGTGCCAGCAGCGTAGGTCTGCAGCGGGAGGGGCCCGGGGAGCTGTTTTTT	CASSVGLQREGPGELFF
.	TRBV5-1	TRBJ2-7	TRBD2	TGCGCCAGCAGCTTAGGACTAGCGGCCTCCTACGAGCAGTACTTC	CASSLGLAASYEQYF
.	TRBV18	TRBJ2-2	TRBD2	TGTGCCAGCTCACCTAGCGGGACGAACACCGGGGAGCTGTTTTTT	CASSPSGTNTGELFF
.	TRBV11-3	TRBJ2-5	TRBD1	TGTGCCAGCAGCGCCCCCGGGACAGAAGAGACCCAGTACTTC	CASSAPGTEETQYF
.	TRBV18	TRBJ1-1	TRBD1	TGTGCCAGCTCACCCTATTCCGGGACAGGGGTCATGAACACTGAAGCTTTCTTT	CASSPYSGTGVMNTEAFF
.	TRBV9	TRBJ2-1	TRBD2	TGTGCCAGCAGCGCCGATAGCGGGAGCTCCTACAATGAGCAGTTCTTC	CASSADSGSSYNEQFF
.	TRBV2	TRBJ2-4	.	TGTGCCAGCAGTAAGCAGACAGGCTTGCTGTCCAAAAACATTCAGTACTTC	CASSKQTGLLSKNIQYF
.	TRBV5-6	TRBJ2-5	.	TGTGCCAGCAGCTTTCGCGGGACCCAGTACTTC	CASSFRGTQYF
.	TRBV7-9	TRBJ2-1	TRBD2	TGTGCCAGCAGCTTGCTACTAGCGGGAGGGGAGCAGTTCTTC	CASSLLLAGGEQFF
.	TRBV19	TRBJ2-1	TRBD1	TGTGCCAGTAGTCCAGGGGGTAGCCACCATGAGCAGTTCTTC	CASSPGGSHHEQFF
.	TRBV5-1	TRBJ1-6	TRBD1	TGCGCCAGCAGCTCGGGACAGGGGAATAATTCACCCCTCCACTTT	CASSSGQGNNSPLHF
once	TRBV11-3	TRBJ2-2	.	TGTGCCAGCAGGTCGACAGGTGTGGGCGGGGAGCTGTTTTTT	CASRSTGVGGELFF
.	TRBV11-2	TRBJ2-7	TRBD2	TGTGCCAGCAGCTTAAGCGGGACCTACGAGCAGTACTTC	CASSLSGTYEQYF
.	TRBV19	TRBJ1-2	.	TGTGCCAGTAGTATCGGGCAGGGCTCCTCTAGCGCCTTC	CASSIGQGSSSAF
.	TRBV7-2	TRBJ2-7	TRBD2	TGTGCCAGCAGTCCTAGCGGGAGGTCCTACGAGCAGTACTTC	CASSPSGRSYEQYF
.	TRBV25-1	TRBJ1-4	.	TGTGCCAGCAGTAAACGAGGGCAGGCAACTAATGAAAAACTGTTTTTT	CASSKRGQATNEKLFF
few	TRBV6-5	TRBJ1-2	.	TGTGCCACCGCAAGGCAGGGCCCTAACTATGGCTACACCTTC	CATARQGPNYGYTF
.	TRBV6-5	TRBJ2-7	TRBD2	TGTGCCAGCAGTTACTCGCAAGCGGGAGGGCCCTACGAGCAGTACTTC	CASSYSQAGGPYEQYF
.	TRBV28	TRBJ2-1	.	TGTGCCAGCAGTGAAAGCGACAGTGGGCAGTTCTTC	CASSESDSGQFF